One and the same sample provided the 21 T cell receptor beta chains below, sequenced in a study of blood T cell repertoires in COVID-19. Measured with immunoSEQ multiplex PCR; TCRdb has only the in-frame clones, and not every one. This table holds about 160,000 clones, about nine tenths found once. The sequencing sample was made of peripheral blood. The receptors were sampled from a woman between 65 and 79 years old with acute or convalescent COVID-19.

This chain links TRBV10-3 with TRBJ2-6; 8 bases line up with TRBD2. The CDR3 has 19 residues. Germline CDR1 and CDR2: ENHRY and SYGVKD. J lost 4 bases, V lost 0 bases, and 11 bases had no gene match. CDR3 region: CAISESIGLALRGANVLTF. For the CDR3, the DNA is TGTGCCATCAGTGAGTCTATAGGACTAGCTCTGCGGGGGGCCAACGTCCTGACTTTC.

The V call is TRBV4-3, the J call TRBJ1-4, with TRBD1 identical over 8 bases. The CDR3 is 18 amino acids. V trimming: 1 base; J trimming: 0 bases; junction bases outside the gene matches: 7. Germline loops: CDR1 LGHNA, CDR2 YSLEER. The CDR3 reads CASSQGTGSRATNEKLFF. In DNA, the CDR3 is TGCGCCAGCAGCCAAGGGACAGGGAGTCGGGCAACTAATGAAAAACTGTTTTTT.

A single count supports this clone. This chain joins TRBV27 and TRBJ2-1; 7 bases are a match to TRBD1. V shed 2 bases, J shed 7 bases, and the junction held 8 bases outside the gene matches. There are 15 residues in the CDR3. Germline V gene lookup returns CDR1 MNHEY and CDR2 SMNVEV (reference sequence). CDR3 amino acids: CASSLRDSRTNEQFF. CDR3 bases: TGTGCCAGCAGTTTACGGGACAGCAGAACAAATGAGCAGTTCTTC.

The chain has TRBV19 and TRBJ1-5; D gene uncertain. The CDR3 runs 15 residues. With 1 base removed from V and 4 bases from J, the gap between germline ends came to 11 bases. Germline lookup yields CDR1 LNHDA and CDR2 SQIVND (reference sequence). DNA for the CDR3: TGTGCCAGTAGTATAGCACAAAATTTAAATCAGCCCCAGCATTTT. Encoded protein: CASSIAQNLNQPQHF.

DNA of the CDR3: TGTGCCAGCAGCTTAGCGCCGGGGGGGTCGGGAAATGAGCAGTTCTTC. This translates into CASSLAPGGSGNEQFF. The chain joins TRBV7-2 to TRBJ2-1, with 8 bases identical to TRBD2. The trim removed 0 bases at V and 7 bases at J, leaving 8 bases unmatched. From germline, CDR1 is SGHTA and CDR2 FQGNSA. The CDR3 length is 16 residues. Based on the CDR3 plus reference TRBV7-2 and TRBJ2-1, the full variable domain is GAGVSQSPSNKVTEKGKDVELRCDPISGHTALYWYRQSLGQGLEFLIYFQGNSAPDKSGLPSDRFSAERTGGSVSTLTIQRTQQEDSAVYLCASSLAPGGSGNEQFFGPGTRLTVL.

The chain joins TRBV6-5 to TRBJ1-1, with D perhaps matching TRBD1 (5 bases). Germline V gene lookup returns CDR1 MNHEY and CDR2 SVGAGI. The germline V and J ends were trimmed by 0 bases and 4 bases, with 15 bases remaining between them. The CDR3 runs 16 residues. CDR3 sequence (DNA): TGTGCCAGCAGTTACTCGATCAACTCAGGGCTCACTGAAGCTTTCTTT. Translated: CASSYSINSGLTEAFF.

The rearrangement uses TRBV6-1 and TRBJ1-6; no clear D gene. This CDR3 has 13 amino acids. The V end was cut by 3 bases, the J end by 7 bases, with 7 bases between. The V gene's germline CDR1 is MNHNS and CDR2 SASEGT. CDR3 nucleotide sequence: TGTGCCAGCAGTGAGATAGAGAATTCACCCCTCCACTTT. Translated: CASSEIENSPLHF.

In its sample, this clone was seen a few times. The CDR3 reads CASRMGAIYEQYF. The CDR3, as DNA: TGTGCCAGCAGAATGGGGGCAATCTACGAGCAGTACTTC. The genes are TRBV12-3 or TRBV12-4 and TRBJ2-7; a weak D match, TRBD1 (6 bases). The CDR3 length is 13 residues. V was clipped by 6 bases and J by 3 bases, with 12 bases between them.

The rearrangement joins TRBV29-1 to TRBJ2-3, with D maybe TRBD2 (5 bases). V was pared by 1 base and J by 3 bases, with 11 bases between. The CDR3 contains 14 residues. Germline V gene sequence: CDR1 SQVTM, CDR2 ANQGSEA. The CDR3, as DNA: TGCAGCGTTGAAGGGTGGGAGCGGACAGATACGCAGTATTTT. Its protein is CSVEGWERTDTQYF.

This clone was seen ten or more times. The rearrangement links TRBV3-1 (or the pseudogene TRBV3-2) to TRBJ2-1; 7 nucleotides line up with TRBD1. In germline, CDR1 is LGHDT, CDR2 YNNKEL (reference sequence). V gave up 4 bases and J gave up 1 base; unmatched junction bases: 7. CDR3 length: 16 amino acids. The CDR3 bases are TGTGCCAGCAGCCTCGGATGGACAGGTTCCTACAATGAGCAGTTCTTC. Encoded protein: CASSLGWTGSYNEQFF.

The chain has TRBV15 and TRBJ1-5; TRBD1 might be the D (5 bases). The CDR3 consists of 14 residues. V was pared by 0 bases and J by 5 bases, with 8 bases between. Germline-derived CDR1 and CDR2 are LNHNV and YYDKDF (reference sequence). The CDR3 loop reads CATSRDAGDQPQHF. The CDR3 DNA reads TGTGCCACCAGCAGAGATGCGGGGGATCAGCCCCAGCATTTT.

The chain employs TRBV7-8 and TRBJ2-1; 16 nucleotides align to TRBD2. This CDR3 contains 21 residues. CDR1 and CDR2 (germline): SGHVS, FQNEAQ. V dropped 1 base and J dropped 9; count of bases not matched to a gene: 18. Here the CDR3 DNA reads TGTGCCAGCAGCTTAGTTCGCCTTAGCCGGGGACTAGCGGGAGGGCCGGGTGAGCAGTTCTTC. This translates into CASSLVRLSRGLAGGPGEQFF.

This chain joins TRBV28 and TRBJ2-7; 10 positions match TRBD2. V was clipped by 3 bases and J by 5 bases; unmatched bases: 13. This CDR3 comprises 17 residues. In germline, CDR1 is MDHEN, CDR2 SYDVKM. The CDR3 coding sequence is TGTGCCAGCAGTTTGTCGAGCGGGGGGGCCCTTAACGACGAGCAGTACTTC. This sequence encodes CASSLSSGGALNDEQYF.

This clone is a singleton in its sample. The CDR3 region has the DNA TGTGCCAGCAGCCGACCTCGGGGTAAGCCTGGTCCGGGGACCCAGTACTTC. Translating it yields CASSRPRGKPGPGTQYF. V is TRBV7-8 and J is TRBJ2-5; a possible D gene is TRBD2 (5 bases). This CDR3 comprises 17 residues. Trimming shortened V by 5 bases and J by 7 bases, and 26 bases separated the two germline ends. The germline gives CDR1 SGHVS, CDR2 FQNEAQ.

CDR3 coding DNA: TGTGCCAGCAGCTTAGGCACTACAACAACTAATGAAAAACTGTTTTTT. This gives the protein CASSLGTTTTNEKLFF. The chain employs TRBV7-9 and TRBJ1-4; D unresolved. V was clipped by 1 base and J by 0 bases, with 9 bases between them. Per the germline V gene, CDR1 is SEHNR and CDR2 is FQNEAQ (reference sequence). The CDR3 sequence is 16 residues long. Full variable domain (outside the CDR3, taken from reference TRBV7-9 and TRBJ1-4): DTGVSQNPRHKITKRGQNVTFRCDPISEHNRLYWYRQTLGQGPEFLTYFQNEAQLEKSRLLSDRFSAERPKGSFSTLEIQRTEQGDSAMYLCASSLGTTTTNEKLFFGSGTQLSVL.

This clone was recorded a few times. The chain links TRBV6-5 to TRBJ1-6; no clear D gene. Trimming removed 6 bases from V and 0 bases from J, with 9 bases in between. CDR3 length: 15 amino acids. Germline V gene sequence: CDR1 MNHEY, CDR2 SVGAGI. CDR3 sequence reads: CASRKGSSYNSPLHF. The CDR3 DNA is TGTGCCAGCAGGAAAGGGAGCTCCTATAATTCACCCCTCCACTTT.

CDR3 protein: CASSYSPGRGPTGELFF. Here the CDR3 DNA reads TGTGCCAGCAGTTACTCGCCGGGCAGGGGGCCTACCGGGGAGCTGTTTTTT. The V and J genes are TRBV6-2 or TRBV6-3 and TRBJ2-2; 8 bases fit TRBD1. The CDR3 has 17 amino acids. Germline values: CDR1 MNHEY, CDR2 SVGEGT. Losses at the gene ends were 0 bases for V and 5 bases for J; bases not matched to a gene: 8.

The table lists this clone with a few counts. An end of the junction does not agree with germline; a read error may underlie this. The V gene is TRBV7-8, the J gene TRBJ2-5; D is perhaps TRBD1 (6 bases). Germline V gene lookup returns CDR1 SGHVS and CDR2 FQNEAQ. This CDR3 region has 14 residues. CDR3 sequence (DNA): TGTGCCAGCAGCGTAGCCCAGGGGCTAGGGACCCAGTACTTC. Amino acid sequence: CASSVAQGLGTQYF.

This chain connects TRBV7-9 to TRBJ1-2; TRBD1 matches at 7 bases. The CDR3 length is 14 residues. V lost 5 bases, J lost 4 bases, and 7 bases stayed unmatched. Germline loops: CDR1 SEHNR, CDR2 FQNEAQ (reference sequence). Here the CDR3 reads CASSGATGFYGYTF. The CDR3 DNA reads as TGTGCCAGCAGCGGAGCGACAGGGTTCTATGGCTACACCTTC.

The rearrangement joins TRBV7-2 to TRBJ2-7, with D possibly matching TRBD2 (5 bases). The CDR3 totals 14 residues. Deletions cut 3 bases from V and 1 base from J, with 10 bases between. Germline V CDR1 and CDR2: SGHTA, FQGNSA. DNA for the CDR3: TGTGCCAGCAGCTTCCAAGCGGATTCCTACGAGCAGTACTTC. Its translation: CASSFQADSYEQYF.

The chain is built from TRBV2 and TRBJ1-6; 9 nucleotides match TRBD1. V trimming: 5 bases; J trimming: 10 bases; junction bases outside the gene matches: 6. The CDR3 extends over 14 amino acids. The germline V gene has CDR1 SNHLY and CDR2 FYNNEI. The CDR3 here is CASSPGTGRSPLHF. CDR3 bases: TGTGCCAGCAGTCCCGGGACAGGGCGGTCACCCCTCCACTTT. The complete variable domain, with remaining parts taken from reference TRBV2 and TRBJ1-6, reads EPEVTQTPSHQVTQMGQEVILRCVPISNHLYFYWYRQILGQKVEFLVSFYNNEISEKSEIFDDQFSVERPDGSNFTLKIRSTKLEDSAMYFCASSPGTGRSPLHFGNGTRLTVT.